These T cell receptor beta chains were read from a single sample in a study of blood T cell repertoires in COVID-19. Profiled with immunoSEQ multiplex PCR; TCRdb holds only in-frame clones, not every one. The data show some 210,000 clones, 90% to 95% seen once. The sample comprised peripheral blood. Receptors were obtained from a man in his fifties or sixties with COVID-19, enrolled during active disease. Each CDR3 is given with its conserved first and last residue. D genes are given only for firm matches. Not all rows give a size; the values are once, few, many and, for expanded clones, a class.

NA,TRBJ2-5,TRBV28,TRBD2,CASSSGAGHQETQYF,TGTGCCAGCAGTTCAGGAGCGGGACACCAAGAGACCCAGTACTTC
NA,TRBJ2-5,TRBV24-1,NA,CATSDTRAREPQYF,TGTGCCACCAGTGACACTAGGGCAAGAGAACCCCAGTACTTC
few,TRBJ1-5,TRBV7-2,TRBD1,CASSLPGQTNQPQHF,TGTGCCAGCAGCTTACCGGGACAGACCAATCAGCCCCAGCATTTT
once,TRBJ1-2,TRBV7-2,NA,CASSPSGYPGDKRYGYTF,TGTGCCAGCAGCCCGTCCGGATATCCAGGCGATAAGAGATATGGCTACACCTTC
NA,TRBJ2-1,TRBV7-3,TRBD2,CASSSIPTSGRGGEQFF,TGTGCCAGCAGCTCCATCCCGACTAGCGGGAGAGGGGGTGAGCAGTTCTTC
NA,TRBJ2-1,TRBV28,TRBD2,CASSPLKGGRRQGEQFF,TGTGCCAGCAGTCCCCTCAAGGGCGGGAGGCGCCAGGGTGAGCAGTTCTTC
NA,TRBJ2-7,TRBV18,TRBD2,CASSPPGLAGAYEQYF,TGTGCCAGCTCACCACCGGGGCTAGCGGGGGCCTACGAGCAGTACTTC
NA,TRBJ1-2,TRBV19,NA,CASHSTVPYGYTF,TGTGCCAGCCACTCAACCGTCCCTTATGGCTACACCTTC
NA,TRBJ2-1,TRBV18,NA,CASSRQNSYNEQFF,TGTGCCAGCTCGCGACAGAATTCCTACAATGAGCAGTTCTTC
NA,TRBJ1-4,TRBV2,NA,CASSGQGSLTNEKLFF,TGTGCCAGCAGTGGGCAGGGCTCTTTAACTAATGAAAAACTGTTTTTT
once,TRBJ1-1,TRBV28,NA,CASRAPGYDTEAFF,TGTGCCAGCAGAGCCCCGGGGTACGACACTGAAGCTTTCTTT
NA,TRBJ1-6,TRBV19,NA,CASTQIDGSPLHF,TGTGCCAGTACCCAAATCGACGGGTCACCCCTCCACTTT
NA,TRBJ1-2,TRBV18,TRBD1,CASSGDRVYGYTF,TGTGCCAGCTCCGGAGACAGGGTCTATGGCTACACCTTC
NA,TRBJ1-2,TRBV6-5,TRBD1,CASARTGLANYGYTF,TGTGCCAGCGCGAGGACAGGGCTTGCAAACTATGGCTACACCTTC